The 28 T cell receptor beta chains in this list originate from one sample, sequenced in a study of OX40 agonist ivuxolimab in advanced cancers. Clones were read by immunoSEQ multiplex PCR, and TCRdb kept only the in-frame ones, dropping some. The data show 30,000 or so clones, roughly 85% seen once. Specimen: CD4+ or CD8+ T cells sorted from blood, collected in a trial of the OX40 agonist ivuxolimab. The receptors were sampled from an adult with an advanced solid tumor such as melanoma, head and neck, liver or kidney cancer.

The V gene is TRBV30, the J gene TRBJ2-6; D perhaps matches TRBD1 (6 bases). Trimming removed 0 bases at V and 1 base at J, with 7 bases between. CDR1 and CDR2 (germline): GTSNPN, SVGIG (reference sequence). This CDR3 has 15 residues. The CDR3 DNA reads as TGTGCCTGGAGTGTGGACAGTTCTGGGGCCAACGTCCTGACTTTC. Protein sequence: CAWSVDSSGANVLTF.

The rearrangement links TRBV19 to TRBJ2-7; 7 bases are a match to TRBD1. CDR3 length: 14 residues. Germline V gene lookup returns CDR1 LNHDA and CDR2 SQIVND (reference sequence). The ends lost 1 base at V and 2 bases at J; junction bases unmatched: 2. The chain's CDR3 is CASSIGTGAYEQYF. As DNA, the CDR3 is TGTGCCAGTAGTATAGGGACAGGAGCCTACGAGCAGTACTTC.

By proportion, this clone is large (0.1 to 1%). The CDR3 region is CAWSALPEAFF. The CDR3 region has the DNA TGTGCCTGGAGTGCTCTCCCGGAAGCTTTCTTT. V gene TRBV30 combines with J gene TRBJ1-1; D is ambiguous. Germline values: CDR1 GTSNPN, CDR2 SVGIG (reference sequence). CDR3 length: 11 amino acids. V lost 1 base, J lost 8 bases, and 8 bases lay in between.

The rearrangement uses TRBV4-1 and TRBJ2-1; 10 bases line up with TRBD2. Germline loops: CDR1 MGHRA, CDR2 YSYEKL. The CDR3 has 16 residues. V gave up 4 bases and J gave up 8 bases; unmatched junction bases: 11. CDR3 sequence reads: CASSRSLAGNEDEQFF. CDR3 sequence (DNA): TGCGCCAGCAGCCGCTCACTAGCGGGAAATGAGGATGAGCAGTTCTTC.

The CDR3: CASSYLSAGELFF. CDR3 DNA sequence: TGTGCCAGCAGTTATCTGTCAGCCGGGGAGCTGTTTTTT. The chain recombines TRBV6-5 with TRBJ2-2; D remains unclear. The V end lost 3 bases, the J end lost 6 bases, and 8 bases lay between the germline ends. CDR1 MNHEY and CDR2 SVGAGI come from the germline V gene. The CDR3 spans 13 residues.

This chain uses TRBV6-4 with TRBJ1-1; D remains unclear. In germline, CDR1 is MRHNA, CDR2 SNTAGT. The CDR3 loop spans 15 amino acids. The V and J ends lost 0 bases and 1 base respectively, with 9 bases between them. The CDR3 sequence is CASSDSPDQNTEAFF. For the CDR3, the DNA is TGTGCCAGCAGTGACTCCCCGGACCAGAACACTGAAGCTTTCTTT.

The chain combines TRBV6-1 with TRBJ2-5; TRBD1 agrees at 7 bases. The tail of the sequence fits TRBJ2-7 better, so the J call may be wrong. Germline V gene data show CDR1 as MNHNS and CDR2 as SASEGT. The CDR3 extends over 15 amino acids. The CDR3 DNA reads as TGTGCCAGCAGTGACCTTGGGACAGCCTCCTACGAGCAGTACTTC. This translates into CASSDLGTASYEQYF.

The CDR3 here is CASSFGVKDLSTEAFF. The CDR3 DNA reads as TGTGCCAGCAGCTTCGGAGTCAAGGATTTGAGCACTGAAGCTTTCTTT. V usage is TRBV11-2 and J usage is TRBJ1-1, with D hard to call. Looked up from germline, CDR1 is SGHAT and CDR2 is FQNNGV. V was pared by 3 bases and J by 4 bases, with 18 bases between. CDR3 length: 16 amino acids. The whole variable domain, remainder taken from reference TRBV11-2 and TRBJ1-1, is EAGVAQSPRYKIIEKRQSVAFWCNPISGHATLYWYQQILGQGPKLLIQFQNNGVVDDSQLPKDRFSAERLKGVDSTLKIQPAKLEDSAVYLCASSFGVKDLSTEAFFGQGTRLTVV.

V is TRBV11-3 and J is TRBJ1-1; 9 bases agree with TRBD1. In germline, CDR1 is SGHNT, CDR2 YENEEA. The CDR3 covers 15 residues. Unmatched junction bases numbered 4, after V lost 5 bases and J lost 0 bases. In nucleotides, the CDR3 is TGTGCCAGCAGCCCGGGGACAGGGTTGAACACTGAAGCTTTCTTT. Translated, it gives CASSPGTGLNTEAFF.

Comment on this clone: An end of the junction does not agree with germline; a read error may underlie this. The sample has other DNA sequences that encode this CDR3 too. The chain is built from TRBV9 and TRBJ1-4; D uncertain. The CDR3 sequence is 18 residues long. Germline CDR1 SGDLS, CDR2 YYNGEE. The CDR3 spells CASSVYTGIGGEDEKLFF. As DNA, the CDR3 is TGTGCCAGTAGCGTATACACCGGGATCGGTGGAGAAGATGAAAAACTGTTTTTT.

V is TRBV7-2 and J is TRBJ2-7, with D perhaps matching TRBD2 (5 bases). With 5 bases removed from V and 3 bases from J, the gap between germline ends came to 14 bases. The CDR3 length is 14 residues. Germline values: CDR1 SGHTA, CDR2 FQGNSA. DNA of the CDR3: TGTGCCAGCAGCCCTAGTCTTGGGAGCTACGAGCAGTACTTC. Translated: CASSPSLGSYEQYF.

The rearrangement uses TRBV5-5 and TRBJ2-5; no firm D call. The germline V gene has CDR1 SGHKS and CDR2 YYEKEE (reference sequence). The CDR3 is 14 residues long. V lost 2 bases to trimming and J lost 5 bases, with 13 bases between them. CDR3 DNA: TGTGCCAGCAGCTTCATCTCAGGACGGGAGACCCAGTACTTC. This translates into CASSFISGRETQYF.

The J gene is TRBJ2-5, the V gene TRBV25-1; weak D call: TRBD1 (6 bases). This CDR3 comprises 18 residues. Trimming shortened V by 1 base and J by 1 base, and 19 bases separated the two germline ends. Germline V gene data show CDR1 as MGHDK and CDR2 as SYGVNS. The CDR3 reads CASSEFTGNLRTQETQYF. The DNA of the CDR3 is TGTGCCAGCAGTGAATTTACAGGGAATCTGCGGACCCAAGAGACCCAGTACTTC.

The chain carries TRBV5-1 and TRBJ1-2, with TRBD1 matching 8 bases. The CDR3 extends over 15 amino acids. With V trimmed by 3 bases and J by 3 bases, 7 bases remained unmatched. CDR1 and CDR2 (germline): SGHRS, YFSETQ. CDR3 residues: CASSSRQGMDYGYTF. The CDR3 DNA follows: TGCGCCAGCAGCTCAAGACAGGGGATGGACTATGGCTACACCTTC.

This clone was counted a few times. V gene TRBV4-2 combines with J gene TRBJ2-3; tentatively, D is TRBD2 (6 bases). This CDR3 has 13 amino acids. Germline V gene sequence: CDR1 LGHNA, CDR2 YNFKEQ. V lost 1 base, J lost 8 bases, and 10 bases lay in between. The CDR3 here is CASSQGGEGTQYF. CDR3 nucleotides: TGTGCCAGCAGCCAAGGGGGGGAAGGTACGCAGTATTTT.

This clone was seen just once. The chain has TRBV6-1 and TRBJ1-1; no firm D call. There are 9 residues in the CDR3. In germline, CDR1 is MNHNS, CDR2 SASEGT. V was cut by 10 bases and J by 10 bases, with 10 bases left in between. The DNA of the CDR3 is TGTGCCACCCACTTCGGAGCTTTCTTT. It specifies CATHFGAFF.

J is TRBJ1-5 and V is TRBV27; D gene uncertain. Germline CDR1 and CDR2: MNHEY and SMNVEV (reference sequence). Trimming stripped 3 bases from V and 4 bases from J, with 7 bases between. The CDR3 has 13 residues. CDR3 sequence reads: CASSFLGNQPQHF. The CDR3 bases are TGTGCCAGCAGTTTTTTGGGTAATCAGCCCCAGCATTTT.

V usage is TRBV9 and J usage is TRBJ1-2; 10 bases are shared with TRBD1. The CDR3 runs 15 residues. The germline gives CDR1 SGDLS, CDR2 YYNGEE. Trimming at V came to 4 bases and at J to 2 bases, leaving 5 bases not matched to a gene. The CDR3 loop is CASSSRDRGNYGYTF. The CDR3 nucleotides are TGTGCCAGCAGCTCCCGGGACAGGGGCAACTATGGCTACACCTTC.

The chain is built from TRBV27 and TRBJ2-2; unclear D gene. The CDR3 sequence is 10 residues long. CDR1 is MNHEY, CDR2 SMNVEV, per germline (reference sequence). V lost 10 bases, J lost 3 bases, and 3 bases lay in between. In DNA form, the CDR3 reads TGTGCCATCGACACCGGGGAGCTGTTTTTT. It translates to CAIDTGELFF.

The chain couples TRBV7-3 to TRBJ2-5, with 12 positions matching TRBD2. The length of the CDR3 is 19 residues. Germline V CDR1 and CDR2: SGHTA, FQGTGA. Trimming cost V 1 base and J 1 base; bases outside gene matches: 10. The CDR3 DNA follows: TGTGCCAGCAGCTTAAGCCCGACTAGCGGGGGCCTGGCCCAAGAGACCCAGTACTTC. It codes for CASSLSPTSGGLAQETQYF.

In DNA, the CDR3 is TGTGCCAGCAGCTTAGTACAGGGTTTCGGGGAGCTGTTTTTT. Its translation is CASSLVQGFGELFF. The chain joins TRBV7-6 to TRBJ2-2; D might be TRBD1 (6 bases). Germline CDR1 reads SGHVS; CDR2 reads FNYEAQ. Between the trimmed V and J ends, which lost 1 base and 7 bases, there was a span of 10 bases. This CDR3 is built from 14 residues.

The chain uses TRBV27 and TRBJ1-6; no clear D. Germline loops: CDR1 MNHEY, CDR2 SMNVEV (reference sequence). CDR3 length: 14 amino acids. The V end was cut by 2 bases, the J end by 8 bases, with 10 bases between. CDR3: CASSLTGGHSPLHF. CDR3 nucleotides: TGTGCCAGCAGTTTAACTGGAGGGCATTCACCCCTCCACTTT.

The chain carries TRBV14 and TRBJ1-2; TRBD1 matches 9 bases. Per the germline V gene, CDR1 is SGHDN and CDR2 is FVKESK. This CDR3 region has 14 residues. V lost 1 base to trimming and J lost 8 bases; unmatched junction nucleotides: 5. DNA for the CDR3: TGTGCCAGCAGCCAAGTACAGGGGGCCGGGGGCTACACCTTC. This sequence encodes CASSQVQGAGGYTF.

V usage is TRBV4-1 and J usage is TRBJ1-5; 9 positions agree with TRBD1. Germline assignment: CDR1 MGHRA and CDR2 YSYEKL. This CDR3 is built from 15 residues. V shed 1 base, J shed 2 bases, and the junction held 0 bases outside the gene matches. CDR3 in amino acids: CASSQGTGGNQPQHF. The CDR3 coding sequence is TGCGCCAGCAGCCAAGGGACAGGGGGCAATCAGCCCCAGCATTTT.

The chain uses TRBV30 and TRBJ2-7, with 7 bases identical to TRBD1. The CDR3 is 14 residues long. After removal of 0 bases from V and 2 bases from J, the junction contained 4 bases not matched to a gene. The V gene's germline CDR1 is GTSNPN and CDR2 SVGIG (reference sequence). This chain's CDR3 is CAWSVGTATYEQYF. For the CDR3, the DNA is TGTGCCTGGAGTGTTGGGACAGCCACCTACGAGCAGTACTTC.

Ten or more counts support this clone. V gene TRBV30 combines with J gene TRBJ2-3; unclear D gene. Germline values: CDR1 GTSNPN, CDR2 SVGIG (reference sequence). V lost 5 bases and J 6 bases, leaving 6 bases between the germline ends. The CDR3 totals 10 residues. The CDR3 is CAWGMDTQYF. The CDR3 bases are TGTGCCTGGGGGATGGATACGCAGTATTTT. The full variable domain, its missing parts supplied by reference TRBV30 and TRBJ2-3, is SQTIHQWPATLVQPVGSPLSLECTVEGTSNPNLYWYRQAAGRGLQLLFYSVGIGQISSEVPQNLSASRPQDRQFILSSKKLLLSDSGFYLCAWGMDTQYFGPGTRLTVL.

This chain links TRBV9 with TRBJ2-3; tentatively, D is TRBD2 (6 bases). Per the germline V gene, CDR1 is SGDLS and CDR2 is YYNGEE. The CDR3 is 18 amino acids. Trimming pared 1 base from V and 6 bases from J, leaving 24 bases between. CDR3 region: CASSVRDWGEVQSDTQYF. Written as DNA, the CDR3 is TGTGCCAGCAGCGTAAGGGATTGGGGGGAGGTTCAATCCGATACGCAGTATTTT.

The chain has TRBV10-2 and TRBJ2-7; 7 nucleotides line up with TRBD1. J lost 4 bases, V lost 2 bases, and 11 bases had no gene match. Germline lookup yields CDR1 WSHSY and CDR2 SAAADI. This CDR3 contains 16 residues. Here the CDR3 reads CASSETSQTGKYEQYF. In DNA, the CDR3 is TGCGCCAGCAGTGAGACAAGCCAGACAGGGAAGTACGAGCAGTACTTC.